This TCR beta chain was captured by sequencing in a study of T cell changes during pregnancy in multiple sclerosis. Sequenced by immunoSEQ multiplex PCR; TCRdb stores in-frame clones only, minus some. The repertoire consists of about 77,000 clones, with around 93% occurring once and the leading ten covering just over 2.5%. This CDR3 is 16 amino acids long. Trimming cost V 0 bases and J 6 bases, with 14 bases left between them. Germline CDR1 reads LGHNA; CDR2 reads YNFKEQ. This receptor was identified in a female donor in good health, enrolled as a control in a pregnancy study. Sequences were derived from peripheral blood, sampled after pregnancy. V is TRBV4-2 and J is TRBJ2-2; no firm D call. The CDR3 DNA sequence: TGTGCCAGCAGCCAAGATAGGTTAGCATCCCCCGGGGAGCTGTTTTTT. Translating it yields CASSQDRLASPGELFF.